This TCR beta chain came from a study of radiotherapy plus CTLA-4 blockade in lung cancer. Overall study: Objective responses were observed in 18% of patients, and disease control was achieved by about 30%.

Details on this clone: Antigen specificity is unknown.

Libraries were prepared by immunoSEQ multiplex PCR; TCRdb keeps only in-frame clonotypes and omits some of them. Here the sample spans about 84,000 clones, 60% to 80% being singletons. General observations from the study: Early blood T cell clone dynamics, with interferon-beta, were reported to best predict response. There was expansion of tumor-derived TCR clones in blood after radiotherapy plus ipilimumab.

Treatment of patients with chemo-refractory metastatic non-small-cell lung cancer consisted of focal radiation plus CTLA-4 blockade with ipilimumab. The V gene's germline CDR1 is MNHNS and CDR2 SASEGT. This CDR3 has 15 amino acids. Germline trimming cut 1 base from V and 6 bases from J; bases unmatched to any gene: 6. The V gene is TRBV6-1, the J gene TRBJ1-3; 7 positions match TRBD1. The specimen was peripheral blood, collected from a patient treated with radiotherapy plus ipilimumab. The TCR sequence derives from a human donor with non-small cell lung cancer that progressed on radiotherapy plus ipilimumab. The DNA of the CDR3 is TGTGCCAGCAGTGAAGGGACAGGCGGTGTAAACACCATATATTTT. Encoded protein: CASSEGTGGVNTIYF.